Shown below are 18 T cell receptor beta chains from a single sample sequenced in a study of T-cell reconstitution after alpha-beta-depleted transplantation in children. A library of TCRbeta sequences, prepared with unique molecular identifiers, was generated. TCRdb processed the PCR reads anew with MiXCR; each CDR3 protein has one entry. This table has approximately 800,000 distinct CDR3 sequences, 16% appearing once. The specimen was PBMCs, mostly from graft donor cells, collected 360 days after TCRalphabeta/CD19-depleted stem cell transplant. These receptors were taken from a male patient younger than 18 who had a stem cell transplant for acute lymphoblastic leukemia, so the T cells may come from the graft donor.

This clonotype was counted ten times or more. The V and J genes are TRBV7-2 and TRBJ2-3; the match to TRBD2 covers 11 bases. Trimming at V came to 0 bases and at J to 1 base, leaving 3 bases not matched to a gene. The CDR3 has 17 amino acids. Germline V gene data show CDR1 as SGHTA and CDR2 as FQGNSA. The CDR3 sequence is CASSLARLAGRTDTQYF. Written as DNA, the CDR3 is TGTGCCAGCAGCTTAGCGCGACTAGCGGGACGCACAGATACGCAGTATTTT.

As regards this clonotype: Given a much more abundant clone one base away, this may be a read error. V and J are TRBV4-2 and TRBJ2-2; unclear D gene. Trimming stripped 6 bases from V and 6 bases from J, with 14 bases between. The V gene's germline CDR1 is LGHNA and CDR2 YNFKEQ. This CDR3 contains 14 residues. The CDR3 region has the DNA TGTGCCAGCAGGACGCCGGTATTCCCCGGGGAGCTGTTTTTT. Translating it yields CASRTPVFPGELFF.

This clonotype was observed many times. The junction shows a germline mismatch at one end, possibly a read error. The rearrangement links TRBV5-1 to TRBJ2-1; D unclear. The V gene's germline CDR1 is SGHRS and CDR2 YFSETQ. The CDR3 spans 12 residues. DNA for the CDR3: TGTGCCAGCAGCTTAGCTTCCAATGAGCAGTTCTTC. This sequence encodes CASSLASNEQFF.

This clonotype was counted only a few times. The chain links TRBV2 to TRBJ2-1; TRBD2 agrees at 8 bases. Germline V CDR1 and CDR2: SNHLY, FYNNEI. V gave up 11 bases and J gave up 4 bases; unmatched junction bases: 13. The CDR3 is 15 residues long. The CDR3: CALRQRESKYNEQFF. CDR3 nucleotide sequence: TGTGCCCTCCGCCAGCGGGAGTCAAAGTACAATGAGCAGTTCTTC.

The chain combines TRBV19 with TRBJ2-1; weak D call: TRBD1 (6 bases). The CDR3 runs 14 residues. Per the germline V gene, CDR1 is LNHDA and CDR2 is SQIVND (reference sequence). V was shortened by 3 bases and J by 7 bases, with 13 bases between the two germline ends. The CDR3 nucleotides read TGTGCCAGTAGTATGGGGGCAGATACAAATGAGCAGTTCTTC. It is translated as CASSMGADTNEQFF.

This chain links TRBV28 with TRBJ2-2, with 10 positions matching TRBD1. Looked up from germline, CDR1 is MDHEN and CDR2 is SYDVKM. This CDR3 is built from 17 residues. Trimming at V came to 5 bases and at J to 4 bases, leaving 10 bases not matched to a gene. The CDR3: CASSDRTGGFSTGELFF. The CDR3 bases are TGTGCCAGCAGTGACCGGACAGGGGGTTTTTCCACCGGGGAGCTGTTTTTT.

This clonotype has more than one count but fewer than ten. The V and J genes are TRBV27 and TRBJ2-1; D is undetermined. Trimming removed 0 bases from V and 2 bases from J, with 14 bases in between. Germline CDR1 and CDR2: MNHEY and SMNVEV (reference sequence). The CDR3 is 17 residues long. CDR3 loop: CASSLSKKTPPYNEQFF. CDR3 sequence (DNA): TGTGCCAGCAGTTTATCCAAGAAAACGCCCCCCTACAATGAGCAGTTCTTC.

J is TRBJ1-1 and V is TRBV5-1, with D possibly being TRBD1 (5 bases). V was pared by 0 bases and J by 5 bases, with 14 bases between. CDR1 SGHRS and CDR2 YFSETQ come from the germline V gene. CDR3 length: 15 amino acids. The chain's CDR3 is CASSLVAGSSTEAFF. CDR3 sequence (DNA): TGCGCCAGCAGCTTGGTAGCAGGGTCTAGTACTGAAGCTTTCTTT.

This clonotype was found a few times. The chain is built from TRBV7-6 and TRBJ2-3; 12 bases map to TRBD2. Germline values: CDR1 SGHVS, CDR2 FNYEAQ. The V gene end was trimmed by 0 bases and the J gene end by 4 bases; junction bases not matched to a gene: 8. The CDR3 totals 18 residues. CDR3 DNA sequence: TGTGCCAGCAGCTTAGCGCTAGCGGGAGGGCCCAGCCCAGATACGCAGTATTTT. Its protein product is CASSLALAGGPSPDTQYF.

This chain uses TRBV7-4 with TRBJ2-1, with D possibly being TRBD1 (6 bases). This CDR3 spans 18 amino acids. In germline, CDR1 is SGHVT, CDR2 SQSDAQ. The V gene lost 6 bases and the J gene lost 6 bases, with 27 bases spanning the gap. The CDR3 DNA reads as TGTGCCAGCAGTTACATCCTCCTTGGGGGCGAGAAAGGCAATGAGCAGTTCTTC. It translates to CASSYILLGGEKGNEQFF. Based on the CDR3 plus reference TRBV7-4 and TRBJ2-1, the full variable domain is GAGVSQSPRYKVAKRGRDVALRCDSISGHVTLYWYRQTLGQGSEVLTYSQSDAQRDKSGRPSGRFSAERPERSVSTLKIQRTEQGDSAVYLCASSYILLGGEKGNEQFFGPGTRLTVL.

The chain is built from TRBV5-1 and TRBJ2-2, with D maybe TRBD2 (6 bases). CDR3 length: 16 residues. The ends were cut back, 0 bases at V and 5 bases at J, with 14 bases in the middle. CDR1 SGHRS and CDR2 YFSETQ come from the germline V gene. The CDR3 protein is CASSLGGAFGTGELFF. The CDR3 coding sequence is TGCGCCAGCAGCTTGGGCGGGGCGTTCGGGACCGGGGAGCTGTTTTTT.

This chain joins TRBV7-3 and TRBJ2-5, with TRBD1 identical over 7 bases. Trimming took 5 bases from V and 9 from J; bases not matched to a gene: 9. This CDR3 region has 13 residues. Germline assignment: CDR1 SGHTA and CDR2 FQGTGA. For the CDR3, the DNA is TGTGCCAGCAGCCTCGGATCCCAGGGGGCCCAGTACTTC. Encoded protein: CASSLGSQGAQYF.

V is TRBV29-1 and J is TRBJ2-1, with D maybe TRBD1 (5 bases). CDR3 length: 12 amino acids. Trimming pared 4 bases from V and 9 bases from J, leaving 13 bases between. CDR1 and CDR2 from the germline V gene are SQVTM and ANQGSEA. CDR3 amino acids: CSVGEQGSEQFF. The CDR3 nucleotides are TGCAGCGTTGGCGAGCAGGGAAGTGAGCAGTTCTTC.

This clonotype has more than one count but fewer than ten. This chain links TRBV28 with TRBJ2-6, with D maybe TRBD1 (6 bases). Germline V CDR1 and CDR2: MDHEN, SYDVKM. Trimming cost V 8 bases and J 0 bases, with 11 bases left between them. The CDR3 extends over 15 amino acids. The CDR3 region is CASLGASSGANVLTF. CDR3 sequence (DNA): TGTGCCAGCTTGGGGGCTAGCTCTGGGGCCAACGTCCTGACTTTC.

CDR3 nucleotides: TGTGCCAGCAGTGAGATAGGGGGTGGGGATACGCAGTATTTT. Residues: CASSEIGGGDTQYF. V is TRBV2 and J is TRBJ2-3; D may be TRBD1 (6 bases). The CDR3 covers 14 residues. V lost 3 bases to trimming and J lost 6 bases, with 13 bases between them. Germline V gene sequence: CDR1 SNHLY, CDR2 FYNNEI.

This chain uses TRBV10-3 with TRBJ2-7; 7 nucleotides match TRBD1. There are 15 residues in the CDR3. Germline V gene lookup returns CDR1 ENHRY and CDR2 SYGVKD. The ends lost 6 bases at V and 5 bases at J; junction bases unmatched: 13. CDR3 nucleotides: TGTGCCATCAGCCATGACAGGGTGGATTCCCACGAGCAGTACTTC. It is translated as CAISHDRVDSHEQYF.

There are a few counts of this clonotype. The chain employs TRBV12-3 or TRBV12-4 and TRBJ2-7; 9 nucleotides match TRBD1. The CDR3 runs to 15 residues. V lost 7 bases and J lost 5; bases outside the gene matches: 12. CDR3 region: CASNRPGQGFHEQYF. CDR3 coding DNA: TGTGCCAGCAACCGGCCGGGACAGGGTTTTCACGAGCAGTACTTC.

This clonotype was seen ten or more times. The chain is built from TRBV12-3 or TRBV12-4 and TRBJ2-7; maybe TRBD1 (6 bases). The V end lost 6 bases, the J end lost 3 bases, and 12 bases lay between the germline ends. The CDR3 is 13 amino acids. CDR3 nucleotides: TGTGCCAGCAGACTCTCGGACAGCTACGAGCAGTACTTC. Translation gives CASRLSDSYEQYF.